Here is one TCR beta chain with its context. The antigen remains unidentified. These data originate in a study of T cell clones after liver transplantation. General study points: Graft donor-reactive T cells possibly entered the graft instead of undergoing deletion.

Libraries were prepared by immunoSEQ multiplex PCR; TCRdb keeps only in-frame clonotypes and omits some of them. This table holds some 120,000 clones, 90% found once. The clonotype originates from a human patient who received a liver transplant. Some T cells may be the graft donor's. The material sequenced was CD4+ T cells from blood, taken 12 months after liver transplant.

This CDR3 reads CASSLNSQETQYF. The DNA for the CDR3 is TGTGCCAGCAGCTTGAACAGCCAAGAGACCCAGTACTTC. The V call is TRBV11-3, the J call TRBJ2-5, with no clear D. Looked up from germline, CDR1 is SGHNT and CDR2 is YENEEA. Trimming shortened V by 3 bases and J by 1 base, and 6 bases separated the two germline ends. CDR3 length: 13 amino acids.